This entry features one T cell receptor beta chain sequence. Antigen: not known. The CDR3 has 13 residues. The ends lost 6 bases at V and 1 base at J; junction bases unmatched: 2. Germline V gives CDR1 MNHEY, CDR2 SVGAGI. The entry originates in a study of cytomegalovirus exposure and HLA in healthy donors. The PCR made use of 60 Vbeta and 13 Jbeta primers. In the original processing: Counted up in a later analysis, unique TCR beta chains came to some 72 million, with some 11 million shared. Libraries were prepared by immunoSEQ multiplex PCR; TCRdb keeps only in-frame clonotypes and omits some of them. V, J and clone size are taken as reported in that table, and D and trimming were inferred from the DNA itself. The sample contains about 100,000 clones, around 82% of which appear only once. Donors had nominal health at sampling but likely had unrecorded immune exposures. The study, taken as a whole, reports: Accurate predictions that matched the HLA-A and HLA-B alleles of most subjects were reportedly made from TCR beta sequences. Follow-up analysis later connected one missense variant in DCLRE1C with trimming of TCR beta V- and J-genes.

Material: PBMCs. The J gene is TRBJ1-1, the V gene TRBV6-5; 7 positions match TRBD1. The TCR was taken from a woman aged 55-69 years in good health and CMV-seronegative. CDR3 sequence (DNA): TGTGCCAGCAGACGGGACAGGAACACTGAAGCTTTCTTT. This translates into CASRRDRNTEAFF.